Described below is a single T cell receptor (beta chain) sequence and its context. Its antigen is as yet unknown. Unmatched junction bases numbered 8, after V lost 5 bases and J lost 2 bases. CDR3 length: 16 amino acids. The germline gives CDR1 SEHNR, CDR2 FQNEAQ (reference sequence). Method: immunoSEQ multiplex PCR; TCRdb's copy keeps in-frame clones and lacks some. This sample yields about 2.1 million clones, of which about 93% are seen a single time; around 1.7% belongs to the top ten. The data originate from a study of shared clonotypes between healthy human individuals. General study findings and limits: The study generally estimated greater richness for naive than memory subsets.

As defined, naive CD8 cells were CD45RO-negative and positively selected for CCR7, with terminally differentiated effector memory CD45RA+ cells excluded. This clonotype originated in a man between 18 and 29 years old in good health. Some clones in this sample may be carry-over from other donors' samples. The chain uses TRBV7-9 and TRBJ2-5; TRBD1 matches at 10 bases. Sequenced material: naive CD8+ T cells from PBMCs. CDR3 sequence: CASSGGRGQGQETQYF. The CDR3 region has the DNA TGTGCCAGCAGCGGAGGTAGGGGACAGGGGCAAGAGACCCAGTACTTC. The whole variable domain, filled in from reference TRBV7-9 and TRBJ2-5, reads DTGVSQNPRHKITKRGQNVTFRCDPISEHNRLYWYRQTLGQGPEFLTYFQNEAQLEKSRLLSDRFSAERPKGSFSTLEIQRTEQGDSAMYLCASSGGRGQGQETQYFGPGTRLLVL.